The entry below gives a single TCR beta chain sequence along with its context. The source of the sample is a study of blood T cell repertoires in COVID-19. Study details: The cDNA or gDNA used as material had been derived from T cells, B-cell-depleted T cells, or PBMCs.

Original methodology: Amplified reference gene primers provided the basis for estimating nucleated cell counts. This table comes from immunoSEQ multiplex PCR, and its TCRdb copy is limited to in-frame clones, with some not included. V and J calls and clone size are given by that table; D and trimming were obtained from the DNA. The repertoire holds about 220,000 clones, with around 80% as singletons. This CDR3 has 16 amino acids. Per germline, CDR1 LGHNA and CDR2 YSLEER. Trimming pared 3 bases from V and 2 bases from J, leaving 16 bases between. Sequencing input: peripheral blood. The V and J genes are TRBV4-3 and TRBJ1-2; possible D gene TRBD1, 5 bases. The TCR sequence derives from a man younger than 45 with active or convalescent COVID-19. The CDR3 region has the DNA TGCGCCAGCAGCCAGGAGGGGTGGGGGGTAAACTATGGCTACACCTTC. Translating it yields CASSQEGWGVNYGYTF.